This T cell receptor beta chain derives from a study of T cell repertoires in cytomegalovirus infection. Background on the study: It was recently identified HLA-C-restricted and well-studied HLA-B-restricted CMV epitopes that the study used. Evidence of both CMV infection and a matching HLA type came from public TCR beta signatures. Points from the study as a whole: Ex vivo, HLA-C-restricted CMV-specific TCR beta clonotypes prevailed over the rest of the response. Using cumulative public TCR beta family frequency, the authors identified those who carried CMV together with the relevant HLA.

A single record per CDR3 protein comes from TCRdb applying MiXCR to the reads. The table shows 650,000 to 900,000 distinct CDR3 sequences, with about 27% occurring only once. V was pared by 8 bases and J by 3 bases, with 6 bases of the junction left unmatched. CDR3 size: 12 residues. Germline V gene lookup returns CDR1 SQVTM and CDR2 ANQGSEA. This clonotype was picked up a small number of times. Antigen unknown. The sample in question was cultured CD8+ T cells from PBMCs, obtained from culture after CMV antigen stimulation. This sequence originates from a human donor in good health (CMV status not recorded). Some clones in this sample may be carry-over from other donors' samples. The chain has TRBV29-1 and TRBJ1-2, with 7 bases lining up with TRBD1. The CDR3 spells CSLFGTDYGYTF. In DNA, the CDR3 is TGCAGCCTCTTCGGGACAGACTATGGCTACACCTTC.